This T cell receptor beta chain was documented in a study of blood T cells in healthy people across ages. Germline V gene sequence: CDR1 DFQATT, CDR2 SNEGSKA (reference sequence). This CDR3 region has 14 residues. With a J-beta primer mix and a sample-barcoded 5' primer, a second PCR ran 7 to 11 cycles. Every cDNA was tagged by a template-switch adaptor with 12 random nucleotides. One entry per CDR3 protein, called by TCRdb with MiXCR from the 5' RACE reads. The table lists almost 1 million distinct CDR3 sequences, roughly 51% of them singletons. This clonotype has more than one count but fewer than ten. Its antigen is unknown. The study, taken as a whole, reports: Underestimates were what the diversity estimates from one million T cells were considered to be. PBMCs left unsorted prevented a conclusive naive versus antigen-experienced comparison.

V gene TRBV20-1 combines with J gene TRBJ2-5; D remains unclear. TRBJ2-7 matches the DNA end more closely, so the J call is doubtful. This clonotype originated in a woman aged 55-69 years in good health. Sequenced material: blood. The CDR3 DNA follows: TGCAGTGCTAGAGATCCTAGAATCGGTTCCGAGCAGTACTTC. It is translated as CSARDPRIGSEQYF.